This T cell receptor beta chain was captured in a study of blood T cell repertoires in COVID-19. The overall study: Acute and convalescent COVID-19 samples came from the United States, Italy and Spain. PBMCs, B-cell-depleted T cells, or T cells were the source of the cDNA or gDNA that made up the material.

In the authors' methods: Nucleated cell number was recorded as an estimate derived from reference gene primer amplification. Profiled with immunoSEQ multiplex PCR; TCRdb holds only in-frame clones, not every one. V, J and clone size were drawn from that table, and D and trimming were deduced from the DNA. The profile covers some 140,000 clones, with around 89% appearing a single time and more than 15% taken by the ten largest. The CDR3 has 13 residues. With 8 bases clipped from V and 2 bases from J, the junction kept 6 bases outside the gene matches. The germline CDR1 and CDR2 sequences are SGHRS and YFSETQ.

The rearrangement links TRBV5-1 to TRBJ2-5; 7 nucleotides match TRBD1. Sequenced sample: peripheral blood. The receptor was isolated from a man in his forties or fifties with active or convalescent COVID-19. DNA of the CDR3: TGCGCCAGTCGGACAGGACAGCAAGAGACCCAGTACTTC. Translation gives CASRTGQQETQYF.